This entry concerns a single T cell receptor beta chain. Its specificity is unknown. Sequenced by immunoSEQ multiplex PCR; TCRdb stores in-frame clones only, minus some. The data hold some 95,000 clones, with about 86% observed a single time. Time point meaning: baseline pretreatment blood. The treatment here: 15 Gy SBRT to primary tumor, nephrectomy 4 weeks later. Radiation-treated patients gave blood at baseline, week 2 and week 4. The record originates from a study of radiation and T cells in renal cell carcinoma. Study-level background: Nephrectomy followed 15 Gy stereotactic body radiation by 4 weeks.

Notes on the study in general: Top tumor clonotypes rose in blood 2 weeks post-radiation, then contracted.

CDR1 and CDR2 (germline): SGHRS, YFSETQ. V was pared by 4 bases and J by 5 bases, with 14 bases of the junction left unmatched. The CDR3 runs 17 residues. This sample comprised blood, obtained from a patient whose treatment included radiotherapy and nephrectomy. The rearrangement links TRBV5-1 to TRBJ2-5, with 10 bases aligning to TRBD2. The TCR sequence derives from a man in his fifties or sixties with renal cell carcinoma. The DNA for the CDR3 is TGCGCCAGCAGCACCCTAGGGCTAGCGGGAGAAGGTGAGACCCAGTACTTC. It specifies CASSTLGLAGEGETQYF.